These 24 T cell receptor beta chains were all obtained from the same sample, sequenced in a study of graft-versus-host responses after intestinal transplantation. No cognate antigen is known for these TCRs. Data came from immunoSEQ multiplex PCR; TCRdb stores just in-frame clones and leaves some out. The sample carries 65,000 to 100,000 clones, roughly 90% recorded once. Sequenced material: unstimulated CD8+ T cells sorted from spleen or lymph node cells, taken before transplant. The receptors derive from a human donor who was the organ donor for an intestinal transplant.

J is TRBJ1-1 and V is TRBV7-2; tentative D call: TRBD1 (6 bases). Germline loops: CDR1 SGHTA, CDR2 FQGNSA. Trimming shortened V by 1 base and J by 5 bases, and 14 bases separated the two germline ends. The CDR3 sequence is 15 residues long. DNA of the CDR3: TGTGCCAGCAGCTTAGGGTCAGGGGATCGAACTGAAGCTTTCTTT. Protein product: CASSLGSGDRTEAFF.

This clone has a single count. This chain links TRBV2 with TRBJ2-7, with D possibly matching TRBD1 (6 bases). The CDR3 has 13 amino acids. Between the trimmed V and J ends, which lost 8 bases and 4 bases, there was a span of 15 bases. Germline CDR1 reads SNHLY; CDR2 reads FYNNEI. The CDR3 DNA sequence: TGTGCCAGCGTTAGACAGGCCCCTTACGAGCAGTACTTC. This gives the protein CASVRQAPYEQYF.

This rearrangement joins TRBV11-2 to TRBJ1-5; 8 bases agree with TRBD1. Trimming at V came to 2 bases and at J to 0 bases, leaving 6 bases not matched to a gene. Germline V gene lookup returns CDR1 SGHAT and CDR2 FQNNGV. The CDR3 is 17 residues long. CDR3 residues: CASSLSGTGDSNQPQHF. As DNA, the CDR3 is TGTGCCAGCAGCTTAAGCGGGACAGGTGATAGCAATCAGCCCCAGCATTTT.

The chain links TRBV19 to TRBJ1-6, with D possibly matching TRBD1 (5 bases). Looked up from germline, CDR1 is LNHDA and CDR2 is SQIVND (reference sequence). With 0 bases removed from V and 5 bases from J, the gap between germline ends came to 14 bases. The CDR3 is 17 amino acids. The CDR3 DNA reads as TGTGCCAGTAGTATAGACCCTCGGCAGGGTCATAATTCACCCCTCCACTTT. Translating gives CASSIDPRQGHNSPLHF.

The gene calls are TRBV4-1 and TRBJ1-6; maybe TRBD1 (5 bases). V shed 0 bases and J shed 8 bases, with 17 bases lying between them. This CDR3 has 17 amino acids. Looked up from germline, CDR1 is MGHRA and CDR2 is YSYEKL. CDR3 protein: CASSQDEGRAGDSPLHF. The CDR3 region has the DNA TGCGCCAGCAGCCAAGATGAAGGCAGGGCTGGTGATTCACCCCTCCACTTT.

The genes are TRBV4-1 and TRBJ2-5; D not certain. CDR1 is MGHRA, CDR2 YSYEKL, per germline. Between the trimmed V and J ends, which lost 0 bases and 1 base, there was a span of 6 bases. CDR3 length equals 14 residues. CDR3 nucleotide sequence: TGCGCCAGCAGCCAAGACAGGTTCCAAGAGACCCAGTACTTC. This codes for CASSQDRFQETQYF.

The rearrangement joins TRBV6-5 to TRBJ1-1; 7 bases are a match to TRBD1. This CDR3 comprises 14 residues. Germline values: CDR1 MNHEY, CDR2 SVGAGI. The V and J ends lost 6 bases and 5 bases, in that order; junction bases with no gene match: 9. This chain's CDR3 is CASRLEQGKTEAFF. The DNA of the CDR3 is TGTGCCAGCAGGTTGGAACAGGGGAAGACTGAAGCTTTCTTT.

J is TRBJ1-1 and V is TRBV6-1, with 7 positions matching TRBD1. The length of the CDR3 is 16 residues. Germline loops: CDR1 MNHNS, CDR2 SASEGT. The V and J ends lost 2 bases and 0 bases, in that order; junction bases with no gene match: 6. CDR3 region: CASSERDSTLNTEAFF. The CDR3 DNA follows: TGTGCCAGCAGTGAAAGGGACAGTACATTGAACACTGAAGCTTTCTTT.

The rearrangement uses TRBV19 and TRBJ2-7; a weak D match, TRBD1 (6 bases). The CDR3 covers 14 residues. CDR1 LNHDA and CDR2 SQIVND come from the germline V gene (reference sequence). Trimming shortened V by 5 bases and J by 4 bases, and 15 bases separated the two germline ends. The CDR3 coding sequence is TGTGCCAGTAGTCCGACAGCAGGGGAATACGAGCAGTACTTC. Translating gives CASSPTAGEYEQYF. Full variable domain (outside the CDR3, taken from reference TRBV19 and TRBJ2-7): DGGITQSPKYLFRKEGQNVTLSCEQNLNHDAMYWYRQDPGQGLRLIYYSQIVNDFQKGDIAEGYSVSREKKESFPLTVTSAQKNPTAFYLCASSPTAGEYEQYFGPGTRLTVT.

V gene TRBV7-3 combines with J gene TRBJ2-1; D is possibly TRBD1 (5 bases). CDR3 length: 16 amino acids. The ends were cut back, 2 bases at V and 1 base at J, with 12 bases in the middle. The V gene's germline CDR1 is SGHTA and CDR2 FQGTGA. This CDR3 reads CASSLGVGPSYNEQFF. The CDR3 DNA follows: TGTGCCAGCAGCTTAGGTGTGGGGCCTTCCTACAATGAGCAGTTCTTC.

The chain couples TRBV4-2 to TRBJ2-7, with D unclear. Germline lookup yields CDR1 LGHNA and CDR2 YNFKEQ. The CDR3 extends over 13 amino acids. Trimming removed 1 base from V and 1 base from J, with 5 bases in between. CDR3 protein: CASSQGLSYEQYF. The CDR3 DNA follows: TGTGCCAGCAGCCAAGGACTTTCCTACGAGCAGTACTTC.

This chain joins TRBV4-3 and TRBJ2-1; tentatively, D is TRBD1 (6 bases). Trimming took 2 bases from V and 4 from J, leaving 12 bases between them. Germline V gives CDR1 LGHNA, CDR2 YSLEER. The CDR3 spans 15 residues. The CDR3 here is CASSQITGRYNEQFF. The DNA for the CDR3 is TGCGCCAGCAGCCAAATTACAGGGCGATACAATGAGCAGTTCTTC.

CDR3 DNA sequence: TGTGCCAGCGCGCGATTAACCGGGACAGGGGTTGAGACCCAGTACTTC. Translation: CASARLTGTGVETQYF. The chain is built from TRBV4-2 and TRBJ2-5, with 10 bases identical to TRBD1. The CDR3 runs to 16 residues. V shed 8 bases and J 5 bases; nucleotides not matched to a gene: 14. Per germline, CDR1 LGHNA and CDR2 YNFKEQ.

This rearrangement joins TRBV4-2 to TRBJ1-1; the D is unclear. The CDR3 runs 15 residues. With 5 bases removed from V and 2 bases from J, the gap between germline ends came to 15 bases. Germline lookup yields CDR1 LGHNA and CDR2 YNFKEQ. The CDR3 DNA follows: TGTGCCAGCAGCTTACACAAAGATATAAACACTGAAGCTTTCTTT. It is translated as CASSLHKDINTEAFF.

The chain has TRBV5-1 and TRBJ2-3; D unresolved. V gave up 4 bases and J gave up 1 base, with 10 bases separating them. Germline V gene data show CDR1 as SGHRS and CDR2 as YFSETQ. The CDR3 loop spans 14 amino acids. The CDR3 loop is CASSPRGGTDTQYF. Written as DNA, the CDR3 is TGCGCCAGCAGCCCACGAGGTGGCACAGATACGCAGTATTTT.

CDR3: CASSQGAGVNQPQHF. CDR3 coding DNA: TGTGCCAGCAGCCAAGGGGCAGGGGTGAATCAGCCCCAGCATTTT. The chain is built from TRBV4-2 and TRBJ1-5; D might be TRBD1 (6 bases). Trimming took 1 base from V and 4 from J, leaving 11 bases between them. The CDR3 is 15 residues long. Germline values: CDR1 LGHNA, CDR2 YNFKEQ.

To note about this clone: This same CDR3 is encoded by further DNA sequences in the sample. J is TRBJ1-6 and V is TRBV9, with 7 nucleotides matching TRBD1. The length of the CDR3 is 15 residues. Germline CDR1 reads SGDLS; CDR2 reads YYNGEE. The trim removed 4 bases at V and 6 bases at J, leaving 7 bases unmatched. In nucleotides, the CDR3 is TGTGCCAGCAGCCTCACACAGGGGATTAATTCACCCCTCCACTTT. It encodes CASSLTQGINSPLHF.

Only one count was recorded for this clone. This chain joins TRBV2 and TRBJ1-2, with 9 bases that match TRBD1. Germline V gene sequence: CDR1 SNHLY, CDR2 FYNNEI. This CDR3 is built from 13 residues. The DNA of the CDR3 is TGTGCTACGATCCGACAGGGGGAGTATGGCTACACCTTC. Translated, it gives CATIRQGEYGYTF. The full variable domain, with the rest looked up from reference TRBV2 and TRBJ1-2, is EPEVTQTPSHQVTQMGQEVILRCVPISNHLYFYWYRQILGQKVEFLVSFYNNEISEKSEIFDDQFSVERPDGSNFTLKIRSTKLEDSAMYFCATIRQGEYGYTFGSGTRLTVV.

V is TRBV13 and J is TRBJ2-5, with no clear D. The last part of the DNA fits TRBJ2-7 better; the J call may be wrong. This CDR3 spans 12 amino acids. Germline V gene lookup returns CDR1 PRHDT and CDR2 FYEKMQ (reference sequence). DNA of the CDR3: TGTGCCAGCAGCACTTCCTCCTACGAGCAGTACTTC. The encoded protein is CASSTSSYEQYF.

J is TRBJ2-3 and V is TRBV7-3; 7 bases map to TRBD2. The CDR3 runs 15 residues. Germline V gene lookup returns CDR1 SGHTA and CDR2 FQGTGA. V lost 4 bases and J lost 0; bases outside the gene matches: 4. The CDR3 bases are TGTGCCAGCAGCTGGCGGGGGACTAGCACAGATACGCAGTATTTT. Its translation: CASSWRGTSTDTQYF.

The chain joins TRBV27 to TRBJ1-2; D possibly corresponds to TRBD1 (5 bases). This CDR3 comprises 13 residues. Germline CDR1 MNHEY, CDR2 SMNVEV (reference sequence). Between the trimmed V and J ends, which lost 3 bases and 3 bases, there was a span of 8 bases. The CDR3 region has the DNA TGTGCCAGCAGTTTGACAGAGGACTATGGCTACACCTTC. It is translated as CASSLTEDYGYTF.

The CDR3 DNA reads TGTGCCGGAGGGACTTCGACTGAAGCTTTCTTT. It translates to CAGGTSTEAFF. The chain links TRBV6-1 to TRBJ1-1; weak D call: TRBD1 (5 bases). Deletions cut 11 bases from V and 5 bases from J, with 12 bases between. Germline-derived CDR1 and CDR2 are MNHNS and SASEGT. The CDR3 totals 11 residues.

This rearrangement joins TRBV4-3 to TRBJ2-1, with D perhaps matching TRBD1 (5 bases). The CDR3 has 16 amino acids. Germline values: CDR1 LGHNA, CDR2 YSLEER. V lost 1 base to trimming and J lost 0 bases, with 10 bases between them. CDR3 protein: CASSQVGPSSYNEQFF. The DNA of the CDR3 is TGCGCCAGCAGCCAAGTGGGGCCGAGCTCCTACAATGAGCAGTTCTTC.

This chain uses TRBV19 with TRBJ2-1; 7 bases line up with TRBD2. The CDR3 has 15 amino acids. CDR1 and CDR2 (germline): LNHDA, SQIVND (reference sequence). V was pared by 0 bases and J by 5 bases, with 4 bases of the junction left unmatched. Here the CDR3 reads CASSIDGTTDNEQFF. CDR3 DNA sequence: TGTGCCAGTAGTATAGATGGGACTACAGACAATGAGCAGTTCTTC.